This TCR beta chain was identified in a study of Ad26.COV2.S vaccination and SARS-CoV-2 variants. Across the study: Each vaccinee took Ad26.COV2.S intramuscularly, once or twice 56 days apart.

Generated by immunoSEQ multiplex PCR, the TCRdb table keeps only in-frame clones and is missing some. The sample has 320,000 or so clones, 90% seen once. The sample's treatment: around 19 received Ad26.COV2.S at low or high dose, single or two shots; roughly five received placebo; per-sample allocation not given. Sampling happened 63 days after the first vaccine or placebo injection. The vaccine antigen was prefusion-stabilized Wuhan SARS-CoV-2 spike. Unmatched junction bases numbered 5, after V lost 1 base and J lost 4 bases. The CDR3 consists of 16 residues. CDR1 and CDR2 from the germline V gene are MGHDK and SYGVNS.

The sequence derives from a person aged 18-60 years who received the Ad26.COV2.S COVID-19 vaccine or a placebo. The J gene is TRBJ2-3, the V gene TRBV25-1; 10 nucleotides line up with TRBD2. The source material was peripheral blood, sampled in a trial of Ad26.COV2.S vaccine versus placebo. CDR3 DNA sequence: TGTGCCAGCAGTGAATGGGAGCGGGAGGGCCCAGATACGCAGTATTTT. Amino acid sequence: CASSEWEREGPDTQYF.